The sequence of this T cell receptor (beta chain) was determined in a study of CD8+ T cells in alopecia areata (dated by TCRdb to 2017 to 2018). Regarding the complete study: In both human patients and the C3H/HeJ mouse model, the study applied high-throughput TCRbeta sequencing to look at T cell clonal expansion in alopecia areata. Scalp clonality was compared among normal scalp (n=4), patchy alopecia areata scalp (n=8), and alopecia totalis/universalis scalp (n=8). Human TCRbeta sequencing covered scalp tissue and sorted CD4+ and CD8+ peripheral blood T cells from patchy and totalis/universalis alopecia areata patients and healthy controls. RNA was obtained with the PAXgene miRNA kit for fixed scalp, the miRNeasy kit for PBMCs, and the RNeasy kit for mouse skin. immunoSEQ multiplex PCR using 35 Vbeta forward primers and 13 Jbeta reverse primers was used to amplify TCRbeta CDR3 regions.

Library preparation employed the immunoSEQ multiplex PCR assay. For TCR sequencing, RNA was extracted from every sample and reverse transcribed into cDNA to serve as template. SuperScript III was used for first-strand cDNA synthesis, primed with a 2:1 mix of oligo-dT and random hexamers. A synthetic immune receptor repertoire was used to assess amplification bias, and residual bias was removed computationally. The paper's processing steps were these. Raw reads were preprocessed to remove errors, and CDR3 was defined by IMGT conventions from the conserved cysteine to phenylalanine. Clonality was calculated as 1 minus Shannon entropy normalized by log2 of the number of productive unique TCRs. Whether scalp clones were CD4 or CD8 was inferred by matching scalp TCRbeta sequences against CD4 and CD8 repertoires sorted from blood. TCRdb mirrors the immuneACCESS table, restricted to in-frame sequences. Some clones are absent from its copies; in checked studies, under half trace to an unresolved V gene, and the reason for the others is unknown. From that table come the V and J calls and clone size; the DNA was used to work out D and trimming. Within this sample are 93,000 or so clones, with roughly half of them counted one time only. 8% to 10% of the sample goes to the ten largest clones.

Broader findings and caveats from the paper: Lesional scalp, especially in alopecia totalis/universalis, showed higher clonality and more expanded CD8+ clones than normal scalp, suggesting antigenic drive. Unlike mouse skin, which is dominated by gammadelta T cells, normal human skin has resident alphabeta T cells that are also sequenced, and this complicates analysis of the scalp TCR repertoire. Shared TCR sequences between patients were less evident than in mice, which may be partly attributable to HLA diversity in the patient population.

Comments on this clone: The antigen it binds to is not known. No base qualities exist here, and no much larger clone lies one base off it.

PBMCs were separated by density centrifugation and stained for CD3, CD4 and CD8, after which CD4+ and CD8+ T cells were sorted on a FACSAria. Unaffected controls provided scalp biopsies and blood samples. From the cysteine up to the phenylalanine, the CDR3 has a length of 14 residues. The read is trimmed to its CDR3 DNA, 42 bases read in frame from base 1. CDR1 and CDR2 are drawn from the germline V gene: SNHLY, FYNNEI. Trimming removed 9 bases from V and 2 bases from J; the gene matches leave 3 bases unexplained. The clonotype was recovered from a human donor in good health. Sequencing was done on a sample of CD4+ T cells sorted from blood. The rearrangement joined TRBV2 to TRBJ2-6, with 8 bases matching TRBD1. The DNA sequence is as follows: TGTGCCAGTCAGGGGGCTACTGGGGCCAACGTCCTGACTTTC. Its translation is CASQGATGANVLTF.